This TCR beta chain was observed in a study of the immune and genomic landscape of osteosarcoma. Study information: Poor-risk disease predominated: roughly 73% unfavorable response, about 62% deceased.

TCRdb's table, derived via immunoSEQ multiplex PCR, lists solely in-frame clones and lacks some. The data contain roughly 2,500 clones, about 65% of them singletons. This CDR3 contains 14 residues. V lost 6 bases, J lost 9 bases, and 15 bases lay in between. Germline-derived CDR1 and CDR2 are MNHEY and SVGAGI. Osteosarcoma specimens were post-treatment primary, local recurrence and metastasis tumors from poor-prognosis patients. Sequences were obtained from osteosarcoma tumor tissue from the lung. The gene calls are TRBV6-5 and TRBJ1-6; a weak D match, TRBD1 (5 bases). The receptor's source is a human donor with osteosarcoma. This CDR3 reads CASRDTGFSSPLHF. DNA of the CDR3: TGTGCCAGCAGGGATACAGGTTTCTCTTCACCCCTCCACTTT.